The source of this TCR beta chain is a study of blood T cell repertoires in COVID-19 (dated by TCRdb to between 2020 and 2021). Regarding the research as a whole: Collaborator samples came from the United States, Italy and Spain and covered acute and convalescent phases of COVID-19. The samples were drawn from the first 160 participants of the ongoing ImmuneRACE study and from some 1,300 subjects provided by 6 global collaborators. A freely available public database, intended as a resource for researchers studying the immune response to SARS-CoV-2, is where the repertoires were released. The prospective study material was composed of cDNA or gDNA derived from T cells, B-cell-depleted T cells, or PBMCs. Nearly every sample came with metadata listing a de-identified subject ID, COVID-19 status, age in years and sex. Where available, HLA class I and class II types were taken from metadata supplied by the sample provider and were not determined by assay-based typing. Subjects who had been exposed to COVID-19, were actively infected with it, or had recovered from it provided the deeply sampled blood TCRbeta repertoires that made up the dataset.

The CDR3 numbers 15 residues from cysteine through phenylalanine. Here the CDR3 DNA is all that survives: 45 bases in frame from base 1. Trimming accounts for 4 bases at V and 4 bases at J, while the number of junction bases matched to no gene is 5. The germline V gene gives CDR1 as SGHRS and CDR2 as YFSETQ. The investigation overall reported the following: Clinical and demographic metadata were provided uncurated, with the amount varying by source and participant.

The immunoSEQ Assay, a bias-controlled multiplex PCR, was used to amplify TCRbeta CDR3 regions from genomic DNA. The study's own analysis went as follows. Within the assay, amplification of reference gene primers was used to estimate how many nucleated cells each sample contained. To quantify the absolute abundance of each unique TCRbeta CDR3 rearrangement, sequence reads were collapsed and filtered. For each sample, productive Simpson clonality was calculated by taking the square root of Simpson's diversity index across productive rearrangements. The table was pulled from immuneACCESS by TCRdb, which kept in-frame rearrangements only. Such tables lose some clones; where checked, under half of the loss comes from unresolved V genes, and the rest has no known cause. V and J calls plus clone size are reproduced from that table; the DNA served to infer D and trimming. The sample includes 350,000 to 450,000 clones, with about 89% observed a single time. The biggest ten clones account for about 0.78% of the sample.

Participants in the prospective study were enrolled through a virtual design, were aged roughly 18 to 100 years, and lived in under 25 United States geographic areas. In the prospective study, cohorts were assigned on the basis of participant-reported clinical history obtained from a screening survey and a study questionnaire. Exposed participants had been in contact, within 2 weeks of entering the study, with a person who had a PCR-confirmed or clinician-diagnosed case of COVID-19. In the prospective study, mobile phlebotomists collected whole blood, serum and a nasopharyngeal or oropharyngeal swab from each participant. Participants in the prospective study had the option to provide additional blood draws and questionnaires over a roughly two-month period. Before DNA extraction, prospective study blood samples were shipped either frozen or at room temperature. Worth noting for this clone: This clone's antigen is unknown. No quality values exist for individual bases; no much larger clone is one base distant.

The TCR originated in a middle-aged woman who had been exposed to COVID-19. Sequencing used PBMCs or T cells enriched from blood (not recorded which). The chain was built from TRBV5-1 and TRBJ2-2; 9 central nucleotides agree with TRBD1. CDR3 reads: CASSAGQGGTGELFF. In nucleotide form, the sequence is TGCGCCAGCAGCGCGGGACAGGGTGGCACCGGGGAGCTGTTTTTT.